The 3 T cell receptor beta chains presented below share a single source sample, sequenced in a study of CXCR3-negative and CXCR3-positive naive CD8 T cells (dated by TCRdb to about 2019). For sequencing, a NextSeq 550 was employed. The Human TCR Profiling Kit (MiLaboratory) was used to make UMI-labeled 5' RACE TRB cDNA libraries. After TCRdb reprocessed the reads, each CDR3 protein sequence was kept as one row, without DNA. The sample's table covers about 90,000 distinct CDR3 sequences. The top ten constitute around 1% of the sample. Sequencing input: naive CXCR3- CD8+ T cells from blood. Sample cell subset or site, as interpreted from the label and publication: CD45RO-CCR7+CD27+CD95- naive CD8+ T cells lacking CXCR3 (TNR3-). These receptors were taken from a human donor in good health. Some clones in this sample may be carry-over from other donors' samples.

The chain employs TRBV28 and TRBJ2-7; TCRdb's assignment of TRBD1 cannot be checked, as there is no DNA. The CDR3 extends over 13 amino acids. CDR1 is MDHEN and CDR2 is SYDVKM in the germline V gene. CDR3 protein: CASSPGAFGEQYF.

The chain uses TRBV29-1 and TRBJ1-2; TCRdb picks TRBD1, but there is no DNA to check that call. CDR1 is SQVTM, CDR2 ANQGSEA, per germline. This CDR3 is 14 amino acids long. The CDR3 protein is CSVGTSGDSYGYTF.

The chain carries TRBV12-3 or TRBV12-4 and TRBJ2-5. The CDR3 loop spans 12 amino acids. The CDR3 spells CASSADEETQYF.